Described below is a single T cell receptor beta chain sequence and its context. Its specificity is unknown. All donors were healthy Finnish infants who were undergoing corrective surgery to treat congenital heart defects. A roughly 0.45-1 mL peripheral blood aliquot was taken intraoperatively from four of eight donors. All available leukocytes, rather than a set cell count, yielded the blood DNA. This CDR3 contains 14 residues. The V gene's germline CDR1 is SNHLY and CDR2 FYNNEI. The germline V and J ends were trimmed by 8 bases and 5 bases, with 16 bases remaining between them. Clones were sequenced by immunoSEQ multiplex PCR, and TCRdb holds only the in-frame ones, with some missing. The top ten hold over 5% of the sample, which has tens of thousands of clones, around 94% seen once. The sample is drawn from a study of human thymus T cells. Broader study findings: Gene usage (both V and J) appeared biased in thymic and blood repertoires.

Sequenced sample: blood. The chain couples TRBV2 to TRBJ2-1, with D maybe TRBD2 (6 bases). The sequence was collected from a boy in the first two years of life with a congenital heart defect but otherwise immunologically healthy. The CDR3 DNA reads as TGTGCCAGCGAAGCTGCGGGGCCCGACAATGAGCAGTTCTTC. It specifies CASEAAGPDNEQFF. The full variable domain, its missing parts supplied by reference TRBV2 and TRBJ2-1, is EPEVTQTPSHQVTQMGQEVILRCVPISNHLYFYWYRQILGQKVEFLVSFYNNEISEKSEIFDDQFSVERPDGSNFTLKIRSTKLEDSAMYFCASEAAGPDNEQFFGPGTRLTVL.